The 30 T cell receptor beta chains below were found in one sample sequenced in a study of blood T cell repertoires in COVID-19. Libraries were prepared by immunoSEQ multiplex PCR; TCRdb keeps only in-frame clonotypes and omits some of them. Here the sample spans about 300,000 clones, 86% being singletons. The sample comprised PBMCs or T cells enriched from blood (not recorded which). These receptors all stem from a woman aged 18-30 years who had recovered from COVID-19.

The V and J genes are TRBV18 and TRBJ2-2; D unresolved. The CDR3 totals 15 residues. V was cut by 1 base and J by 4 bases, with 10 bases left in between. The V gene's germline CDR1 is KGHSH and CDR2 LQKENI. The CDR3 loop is CASSPREDFTGELFF. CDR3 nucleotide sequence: TGTGCCAGCTCACCACGAGAAGACTTCACCGGGGAGCTGTTTTTT. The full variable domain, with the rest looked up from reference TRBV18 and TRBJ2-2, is NAGVMQNPRHLVRRRGQEARLRCSPMKGHSHVYWYRQLPEEGLKFMVYLQKENIIDESGMPKERFSAEFPKEGPSILRIQQVVRGDSAAYFCASSPREDFTGELFFGEGSRLTVL.

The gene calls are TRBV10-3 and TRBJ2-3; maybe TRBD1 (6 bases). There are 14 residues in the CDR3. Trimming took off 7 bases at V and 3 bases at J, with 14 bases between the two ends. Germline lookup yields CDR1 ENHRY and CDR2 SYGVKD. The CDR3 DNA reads TGTGCCATCAACTCAGGGGCCGTGACAGATACGCAGTATTTT. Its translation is CAINSGAVTDTQYF.

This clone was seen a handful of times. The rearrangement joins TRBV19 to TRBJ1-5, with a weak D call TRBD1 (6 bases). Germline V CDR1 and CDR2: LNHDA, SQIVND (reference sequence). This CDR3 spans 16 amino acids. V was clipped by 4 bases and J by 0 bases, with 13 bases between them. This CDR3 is CASSTSYRDSNQPQHF. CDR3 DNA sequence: TGTGCCAGTAGTACCTCCTACAGGGATAGCAATCAGCCCCAGCATTTT.

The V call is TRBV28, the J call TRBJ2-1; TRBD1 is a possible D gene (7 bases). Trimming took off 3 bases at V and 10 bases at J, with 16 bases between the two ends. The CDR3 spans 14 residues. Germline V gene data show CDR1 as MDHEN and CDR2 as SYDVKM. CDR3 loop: CASSLGQGGREQFF. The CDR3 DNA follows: TGTGCCAGCAGTTTGGGTCAGGGGGGACGGGAGCAGTTCTTC.

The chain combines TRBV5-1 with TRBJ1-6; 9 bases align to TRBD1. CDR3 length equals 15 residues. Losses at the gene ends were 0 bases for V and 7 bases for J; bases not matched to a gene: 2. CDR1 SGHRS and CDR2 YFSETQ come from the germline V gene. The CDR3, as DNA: TGCGCCAGCAGCTTGGGGACAGGGGCAAATTCACCCCTCCACTTT. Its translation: CASSLGTGANSPLHF.

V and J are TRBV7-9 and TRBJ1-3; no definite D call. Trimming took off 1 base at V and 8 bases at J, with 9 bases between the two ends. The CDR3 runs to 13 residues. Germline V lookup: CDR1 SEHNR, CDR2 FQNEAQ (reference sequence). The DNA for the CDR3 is TGTGCCAGCAGCTTAGATCATGAGGACACCATATATTTT. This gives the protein CASSLDHEDTIYF.

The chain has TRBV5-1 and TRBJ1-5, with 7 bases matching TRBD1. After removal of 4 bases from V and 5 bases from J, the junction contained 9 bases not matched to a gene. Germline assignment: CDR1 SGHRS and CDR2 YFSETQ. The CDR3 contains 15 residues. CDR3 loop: CASSPSGQDDQPQHF. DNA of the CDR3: TGCGCCAGCAGCCCCAGTGGACAGGACGATCAGCCCCAGCATTTT.

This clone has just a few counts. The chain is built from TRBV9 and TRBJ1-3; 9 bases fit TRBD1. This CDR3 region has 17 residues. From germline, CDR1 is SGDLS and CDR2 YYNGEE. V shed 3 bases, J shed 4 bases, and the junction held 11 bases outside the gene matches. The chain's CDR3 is CASSANRDRDEGNTIYF. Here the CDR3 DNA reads TGTGCCAGCAGCGCAAACCGGGACAGGGATGAAGGAAACACCATATATTTT.

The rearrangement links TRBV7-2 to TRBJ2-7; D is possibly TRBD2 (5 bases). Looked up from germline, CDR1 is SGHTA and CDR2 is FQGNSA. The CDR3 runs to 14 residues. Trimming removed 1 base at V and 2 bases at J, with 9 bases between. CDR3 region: CASSLGPGTYEQYF. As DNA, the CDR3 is TGTGCCAGCAGCTTAGGGCCGGGAACCTACGAGCAGTACTTC.

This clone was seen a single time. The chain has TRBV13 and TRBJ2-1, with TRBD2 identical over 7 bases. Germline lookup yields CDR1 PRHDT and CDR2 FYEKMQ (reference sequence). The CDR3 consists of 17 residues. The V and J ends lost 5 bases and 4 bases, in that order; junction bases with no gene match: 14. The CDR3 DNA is TGTGCCAGCAGCCCACATCGGCTAGCGGCGACATACAATGAGCAGTTCTTC. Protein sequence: CASSPHRLAATYNEQFF.

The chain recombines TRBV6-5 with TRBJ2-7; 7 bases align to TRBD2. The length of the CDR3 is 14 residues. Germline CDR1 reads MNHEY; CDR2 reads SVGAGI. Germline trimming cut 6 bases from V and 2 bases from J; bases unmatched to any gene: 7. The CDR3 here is CASRPGTMTYEQYF. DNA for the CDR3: TGTGCCAGCAGACCCGGGACTATGACCTACGAGCAGTACTTC.

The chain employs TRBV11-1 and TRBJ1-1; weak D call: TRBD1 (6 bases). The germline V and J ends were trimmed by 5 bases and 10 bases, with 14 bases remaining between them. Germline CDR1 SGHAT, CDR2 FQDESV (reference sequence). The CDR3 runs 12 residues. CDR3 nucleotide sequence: TGTGCCAGCAGCCAGGACAGTCTTTTAGCTTTCTTT. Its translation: CASSQDSLLAFF.

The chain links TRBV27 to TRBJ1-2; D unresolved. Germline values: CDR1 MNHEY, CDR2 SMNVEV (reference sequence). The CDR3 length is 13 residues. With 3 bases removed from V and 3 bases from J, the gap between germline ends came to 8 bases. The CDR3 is CASSFRSDYGYTF. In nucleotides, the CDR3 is TGTGCCAGCAGTTTTCGATCGGACTATGGCTACACCTTC.

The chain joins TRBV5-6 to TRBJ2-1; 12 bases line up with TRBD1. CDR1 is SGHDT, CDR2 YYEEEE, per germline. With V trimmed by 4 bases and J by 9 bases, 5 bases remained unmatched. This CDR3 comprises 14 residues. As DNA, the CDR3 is TGTGCCAGCAGCCTCGGGACAGGGGGCAGTGAGCAGTTCTTC. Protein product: CASSLGTGGSEQFF.

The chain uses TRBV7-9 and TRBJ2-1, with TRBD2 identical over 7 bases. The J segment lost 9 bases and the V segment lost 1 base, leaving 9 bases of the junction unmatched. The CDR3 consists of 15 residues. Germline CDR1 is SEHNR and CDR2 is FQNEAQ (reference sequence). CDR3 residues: CASSLGGRALGEQFF. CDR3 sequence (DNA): TGTGCCAGCAGCTTAGGAGGGAGGGCTCTCGGTGAGCAGTTCTTC.

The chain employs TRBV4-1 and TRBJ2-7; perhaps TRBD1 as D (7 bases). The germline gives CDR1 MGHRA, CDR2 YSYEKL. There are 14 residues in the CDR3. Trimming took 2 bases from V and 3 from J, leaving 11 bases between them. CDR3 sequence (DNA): TGCGCCAGCAGCCAATCCCAGGGGGGCTACGAGCAGTACTTC. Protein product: CASSQSQGGYEQYF.

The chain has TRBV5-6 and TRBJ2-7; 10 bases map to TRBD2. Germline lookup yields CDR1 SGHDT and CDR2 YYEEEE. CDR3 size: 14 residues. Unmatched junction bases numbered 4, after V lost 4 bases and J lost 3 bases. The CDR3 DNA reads TGTGCCAGCAGCGGGACTAGCGCCTTCTACGAGCAGTACTTC. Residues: CASSGTSAFYEQYF.

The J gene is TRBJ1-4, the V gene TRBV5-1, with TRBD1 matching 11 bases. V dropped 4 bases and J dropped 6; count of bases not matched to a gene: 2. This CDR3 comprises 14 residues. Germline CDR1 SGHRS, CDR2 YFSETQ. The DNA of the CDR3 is TGCGCCAGCAGCACGGGACAGGGGGATGAAAAACTGTTTTTT. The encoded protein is CASSTGQGDEKLFF.

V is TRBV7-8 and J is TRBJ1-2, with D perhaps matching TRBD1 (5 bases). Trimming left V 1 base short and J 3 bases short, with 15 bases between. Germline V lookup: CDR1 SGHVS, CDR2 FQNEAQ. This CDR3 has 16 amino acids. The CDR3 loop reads CASSLVRGRRDYGYTF. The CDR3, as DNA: TGTGCCAGCAGCTTAGTGCGGGGGAGGCGGGACTATGGCTACACCTTC.

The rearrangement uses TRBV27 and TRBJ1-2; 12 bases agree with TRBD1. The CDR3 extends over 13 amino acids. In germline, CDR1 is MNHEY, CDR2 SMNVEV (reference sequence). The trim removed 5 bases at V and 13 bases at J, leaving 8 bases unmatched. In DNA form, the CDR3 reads TGTGCCAGCAGTCTCGGGACAGGGGGCGCCAGCACCTTC. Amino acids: CASSLGTGGASTF.

The DNA of the CDR3 is TGCAGCGCCGCAACAGGGGTCGGCTACGAGCAGTACTTC. Translation: CSAATGVGYEQYF. This chain uses TRBV29-1 with TRBJ2-7; 7 bases line up with TRBD1. This CDR3 is built from 13 residues. V gave up 7 bases and J gave up 3 bases; unmatched junction bases: 9. Germline V gene data show CDR1 as SQVTM and CDR2 as ANQGSEA.

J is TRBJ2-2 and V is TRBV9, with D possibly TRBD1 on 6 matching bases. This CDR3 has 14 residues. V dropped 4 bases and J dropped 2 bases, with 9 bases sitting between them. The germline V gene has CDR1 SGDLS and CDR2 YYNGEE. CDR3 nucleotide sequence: TGTGCCAGCAGCACACAGGGTAACACCGGGGAGCTGTTTTTT. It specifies CASSTQGNTGELFF.

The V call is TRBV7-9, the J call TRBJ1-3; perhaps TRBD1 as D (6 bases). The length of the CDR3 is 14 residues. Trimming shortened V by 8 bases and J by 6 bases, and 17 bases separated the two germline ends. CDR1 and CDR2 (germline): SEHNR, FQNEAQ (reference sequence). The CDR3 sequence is CASQRTDLENTIYF. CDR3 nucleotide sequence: TGTGCCAGCCAAAGGACAGATCTGGAAAACACCATATATTTT.

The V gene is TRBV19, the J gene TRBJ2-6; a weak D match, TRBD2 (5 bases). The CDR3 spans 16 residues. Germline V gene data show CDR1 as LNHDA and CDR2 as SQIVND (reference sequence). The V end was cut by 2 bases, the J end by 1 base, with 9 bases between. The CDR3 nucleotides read TGTGCCAGTAGTATACGTTGGGAGTCTGGGGCCAACGTCCTGACTTTC. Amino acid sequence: CASSIRWESGANVLTF.

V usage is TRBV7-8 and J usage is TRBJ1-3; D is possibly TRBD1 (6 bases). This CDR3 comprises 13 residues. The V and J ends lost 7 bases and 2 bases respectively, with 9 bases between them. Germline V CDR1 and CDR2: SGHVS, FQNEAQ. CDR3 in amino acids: CASNTGPGNTIYF. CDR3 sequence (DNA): TGTGCCAGCAACACAGGGCCTGGAAACACCATATATTTT.

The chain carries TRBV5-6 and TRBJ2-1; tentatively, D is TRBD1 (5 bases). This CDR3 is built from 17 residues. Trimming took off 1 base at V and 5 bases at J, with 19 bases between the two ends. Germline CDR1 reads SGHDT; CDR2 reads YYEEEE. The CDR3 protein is CASSLRLSGNSHNEQFF. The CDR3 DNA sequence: TGTGCCAGCAGCTTGAGGCTTTCAGGGAATTCCCACAATGAGCAGTTCTTC.

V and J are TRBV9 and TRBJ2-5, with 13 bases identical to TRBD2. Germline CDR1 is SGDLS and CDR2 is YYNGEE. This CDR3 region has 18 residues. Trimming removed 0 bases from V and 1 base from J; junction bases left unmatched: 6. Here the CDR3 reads CASSVATSGGSPQETQYF. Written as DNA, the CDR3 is TGTGCCAGCAGCGTAGCGACTAGCGGGGGGTCCCCCCAAGAGACCCAGTACTTC.

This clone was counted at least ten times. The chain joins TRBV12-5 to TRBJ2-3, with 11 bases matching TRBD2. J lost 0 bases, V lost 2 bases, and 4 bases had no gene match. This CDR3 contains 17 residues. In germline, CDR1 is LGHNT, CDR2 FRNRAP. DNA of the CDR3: TGTGCTAGTGGTTTGTCCCTAGCGGGAGGTAGCACAGATACGCAGTATTTT. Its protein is CASGLSLAGGSTDTQYF.

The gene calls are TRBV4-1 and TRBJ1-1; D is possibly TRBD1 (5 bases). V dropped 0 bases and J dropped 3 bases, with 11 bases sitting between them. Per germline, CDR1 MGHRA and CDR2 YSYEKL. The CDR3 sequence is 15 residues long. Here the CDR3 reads CASSQEARAYTEAFF. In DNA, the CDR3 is TGCGCCAGCAGCCAAGAGGCCAGGGCATACACTGAAGCTTTCTTT.

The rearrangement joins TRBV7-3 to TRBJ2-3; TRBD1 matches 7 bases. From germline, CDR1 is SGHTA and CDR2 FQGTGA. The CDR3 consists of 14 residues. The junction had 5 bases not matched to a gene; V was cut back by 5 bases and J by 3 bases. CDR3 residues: CASSRQGGTDTQYF. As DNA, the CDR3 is TGTGCCAGCAGCCGACAGGGCGGAACAGATACGCAGTATTTT. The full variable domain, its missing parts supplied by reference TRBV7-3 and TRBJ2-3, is GAGVSQTPSNKVTEKGKYVELRCDPISGHTALYWYRQSLGQGPEFLIYFQGTGAADDSGLPNDRFFAVRPEGSVSTLKIQRTERGDSAVYLCASSRQGGTDTQYFGPGTRLTVL.